Below are 23 T cell receptor beta chains sequenced from a single sample in a study of blood T cell repertoires in COVID-19. The repertoire was sequenced with immunoSEQ multiplex PCR; TCRdb's copy has only in-frame clones and lacks some. The profile covers 250,000 to 300,000 clones, with over 75% appearing a single time and 4.5% to 6% taken by the ten largest. The material sequenced was peripheral blood. All receptors derive from a man aged 50 to 60 with active or convalescent COVID-19.

This chain links TRBV12-5 with TRBJ1-6, with a tentative D call TRBD1 (6 bases). From germline, CDR1 is LGHNT and CDR2 FRNRAP. V lost 2 bases, J lost 8 bases, and 13 bases lay in between. The CDR3 covers 15 residues. Here the CDR3 reads CASGLKPGGHSPLHF. The CDR3 bases are TGTGCTAGTGGTTTGAAACCGGGGGGGCATTCACCCCTCCACTTT.

This clone turned up a few times. This chain links TRBV4-1 with TRBJ1-5; D might be TRBD1 (6 bases). Trimming pared 4 bases from V and 11 bases from J, leaving 24 bases between. The CDR3 contains 16 residues. The germline CDR1 and CDR2 sequences are MGHRA and YSYEKL. CDR3 region: CASSRSQGGAPVAQHF. DNA of the CDR3: TGCGCCAGCAGCCGTTCTCAAGGGGGGGCTCCTGTAGCCCAGCATTTT.

The CDR3 DNA reads TGTGCCACCAGCCAGCGGAGTGCTAGCACAGATACGCAGTATTTT. Its protein is CATSQRSASTDTQYF. The chain is built from TRBV15 and TRBJ2-3; maybe TRBD2 (5 bases). The V gene's germline CDR1 is LNHNV and CDR2 YYDKDF (reference sequence). The length of the CDR3 is 15 residues. The V end lost 5 bases, the J end lost 0 bases, and 12 bases lay between the germline ends.

The chain has TRBV11-2 and TRBJ2-5, with D possibly matching TRBD2 (5 bases). This CDR3 comprises 17 residues. Germline CDR1 is SGHAT and CDR2 is FQNNGV. V gave up 1 base and J gave up 0 bases, with 15 bases separating them. The CDR3: CASSLGGSSLYQETQYF. The CDR3 nucleotides are TGTGCCAGCAGCTTAGGAGGGTCTAGCTTGTACCAAGAGACCCAGTACTTC.

The chain joins TRBV20-1 to TRBJ2-1, with 7 bases aligning to TRBD2. J lost 9 bases, V lost 3 bases, and 8 bases had no gene match. The CDR3 consists of 13 residues. CDR1 is DFQATT, CDR2 SNEGSKA, per germline (reference sequence). The CDR3 protein is CSASVRERFEQFF. CDR3 bases: TGCAGTGCTAGTGTGCGGGAGCGTTTTGAGCAGTTCTTC.

This sequence joins TRBV5-4 and TRBJ2-5, with D maybe TRBD2 (6 bases). The ends were cut back, 0 bases at V and 5 bases at J, with 14 bases in the middle. Germline lookup yields CDR1 SGHNT and CDR2 YYREEE (reference sequence). CDR3 length equals 15 residues. The chain's CDR3 is CASSLEEGTGETQYF. CDR3 DNA sequence: TGTGCCAGCAGCTTGGAGGAGGGGACGGGGGAGACCCAGTACTTC. The variable domain in full, completed from reference TRBV5-4 and TRBJ2-5, reads ETGVTQSPTHLIKTRGQQVTLRCSSQSGHNTVSWYQQALGQGPQFIFQYYREEENGRGNFPPRFSGLQFPNYSSELNVNALELDDSALYLCASSLEEGTGETQYFGPGTRLLVL.

J is TRBJ1-4 and V is TRBV27; 12 bases agree with TRBD1. There are 15 residues in the CDR3. Germline V gives CDR1 MNHEY, CDR2 SMNVEV (reference sequence). With 5 bases clipped from V and 8 bases from J, the junction kept 6 bases outside the gene matches. CDR3 protein: CASSGTGGRGEKLFF. DNA for the CDR3: TGTGCCAGCAGTGGGACAGGGGGCAGGGGGGAAAAACTGTTTTTT.

The chain employs TRBV7-8 and TRBJ2-1; 11 bases are shared with TRBD2. The V gene's germline CDR1 is SGHVS and CDR2 FQNEAQ. The V gene end was trimmed by 5 bases and the J gene end by 0 bases; junction bases not matched to a gene: 9. This CDR3 has 18 amino acids. The DNA for the CDR3 is TGTGCCAGCAGCCCCAGACTAGCGGGACCTAGCTCCTACAATGAGCAGTTCTTC. As protein: CASSPRLAGPSSYNEQFF.

The chain combines TRBV30 with TRBJ1-1; D remains ambiguous. This CDR3 is 12 amino acids long. The V and J ends lost 3 bases and 1 base respectively, with 6 bases between them. Germline-derived CDR1 and CDR2 are GTSNPN and SVGIG (reference sequence). CDR3 in amino acids: CAWRGPNTEAFF. CDR3 bases: TGTGCCTGGAGGGGCCCGAACACTGAAGCTTTCTTT.

The chain couples TRBV7-9 to TRBJ2-2; weak D call: TRBD2 (6 bases). Germline values: CDR1 SEHNR, CDR2 FQNEAQ (reference sequence). The V end lost 4 bases, the J end lost 1 base, and 13 bases lay between the germline ends. CDR3 length: 16 residues. The CDR3 DNA sequence: TGTGCCAGCAGCTCCCGGAGTAGCGGGAACACCGGGGAGCTGTTTTTT. It codes for CASSSRSSGNTGELFF.

This clone was seen a single time. J is TRBJ1-3 and V is TRBV23-1; 8 bases are shared with TRBD1. TRBV23-1 is reported as an ORF; its role is uncertain. Trimming took 0 bases from V and 2 from J; bases not matched to a gene: 3. The CDR3 runs to 16 residues. As DNA, the CDR3 is TGCGCCAGCAGTCAATCGTCACAGGGGGCTGGAAACACCATATATTTT. Translation: CASSQSSQGAGNTIYF.

This sequence joins TRBV6-1 and TRBJ2-6; unclear D gene. Trimming removed 3 bases from V and 2 bases from J, with 2 bases in between. The CDR3 has 13 residues. The germline CDR1 and CDR2 sequences are MNHNS and SASEGT. The CDR3 is CASSDTGANVLTF. Here the CDR3 DNA reads TGTGCCAGCAGTGACACTGGGGCCAACGTCCTGACTTTC.

The chain couples TRBV6-1 to TRBJ1-2; D might be TRBD1 (5 bases). V lost 2 bases and J lost 4, with 11 bases in between. There are 14 residues in the CDR3. CDR1 is MNHNS and CDR2 is SASEGT in the germline V gene. DNA for the CDR3: TGTGCCAGCAGTGAACTTTCGACAGCCTATGGCTACACCTTC. This translates into CASSELSTAYGYTF.

The chain combines TRBV29-1 with TRBJ2-6; 8 bases line up with TRBD2. The germline CDR1 and CDR2 sequences are SQVTM and ANQGSEA. The J segment lost 0 bases and the V segment lost 1 base, leaving 5 bases of the junction unmatched. The CDR3 is made up of 17 amino acids. In DNA, the CDR3 is TGCAGCGTTGAAGGGACTAGCAGGTCCTCTGGGGCCAACGTCCTGACTTTC. It is translated as CSVEGTSRSSGANVLTF. Drawing the rest from reference TRBV29-1 and TRBJ2-6, the complete variable domain is SAVISQKPSRDICQRGTSLTIQCQVDSQVTMMFWYRQQPGQSLTLIATANQGSEATYESGFVIDKFPISRPNLTFSTLTVSNMSPEDSSIYLCSVEGTSRSSGANVLTFGAGSRLTVL.

This clone was seen a handful of times. The V call is TRBV19, the J call TRBJ2-5, with 9 bases lining up with TRBD2. The CDR3 is made up of 13 amino acids. V shed 5 bases, J shed 4 bases, and the junction held 2 bases outside the gene matches. Germline V gene sequence: CDR1 LNHDA, CDR2 SQIVND (reference sequence). The DNA for the CDR3 is TGTGCCAGTAGTGCGACTAGCGGAGAGACCCAGTACTTC. Translated: CASSATSGETQYF.

This clone was counted once. The V call is TRBV7-2, the J call TRBJ2-1; 10 nucleotides align to TRBD2. This CDR3 region has 15 residues. Germline trimming cut 1 base from V and 8 bases from J; bases unmatched to any gene: 5. Germline CDR1 SGHTA, CDR2 FQGNSA. The chain's CDR3 is CASSLGTSGTYEQFF. The CDR3 DNA is TGTGCCAGCAGCTTAGGAACTAGCGGGACCTATGAGCAGTTCTTC.

V is TRBV9 and J is TRBJ2-5; D might be TRBD2 (6 bases). Germline V gene lookup returns CDR1 SGDLS and CDR2 YYNGEE. This CDR3 has 13 amino acids. Trimming pared 2 bases from V and 1 base from J, leaving 6 bases between. CDR3 DNA sequence: TGTGCCAGCAGCGTGGGGGGCCAAGAGACCCAGTACTTC. Translated, it gives CASSVGGQETQYF.

As concerns this clone: In the same sample, other DNA sequences code for this CDR3. This rearrangement joins TRBV4-2 to TRBJ2-3, with D hard to call. The CDR3 has 14 residues. The V gene lost 1 base and the J gene lost 0 bases, with 5 bases spanning the gap. Germline V gives CDR1 LGHNA, CDR2 YNFKEQ. CDR3 bases: TGTGCCAGCAGCCAAGGCGGTAGCACAGATACGCAGTATTTT. It encodes CASSQGGSTDTQYF.

The V call is TRBV10-3, the J call TRBJ1-2; 11 bases agree with TRBD1. J gave up 5 bases and V 2 bases, and 10 bases lay outside the gene matches. CDR1 and CDR2 (germline): ENHRY, SYGVKD. This CDR3 has 17 residues. The CDR3 region is CAISEGPRDRGMYGYTF. The DNA for the CDR3 is TGTGCCATCAGTGAGGGCCCAAGGGACAGGGGGATGTATGGCTACACCTTC.

The V call is TRBV2, the J call TRBJ2-1, with D perhaps TRBD2 (6 bases). Between the trimmed V and J ends, which lost 8 bases and 11 bases, there was a span of 16 bases. The CDR3 has 12 amino acids. Germline loops: CDR1 SNHLY, CDR2 FYNNEI. Here the CDR3 reads CASGPSAGKQFF. For the CDR3, the DNA is TGTGCCAGCGGTCCTAGCGCTGGGAAGCAGTTCTTC.

The chain employs TRBV2 and TRBJ2-7; TRBD2 matches at 9 bases. This CDR3 contains 14 residues. CDR1 and CDR2 from the germline V gene are SNHLY and FYNNEI. Germline trimming cut 4 bases from V and 4 bases from J; bases unmatched to any gene: 5. Here the CDR3 DNA reads TGTGCCAGCAGTGTTAGCGGGAGATCGTACGAGCAGTACTTC. Its protein product is CASSVSGRSYEQYF.

V and J are TRBV4-2 and TRBJ1-5; a possible D gene is TRBD1 (6 bases). Germline loops: CDR1 LGHNA, CDR2 YNFKEQ. The CDR3 is made up of 15 amino acids. V was pared by 0 bases and J by 5 bases, with 11 bases between. CDR3 DNA sequence: TGTGCCAGCAGCCAAGATCGGGACAACTATCAGCCCCAGCATTTT. Its protein product is CASSQDRDNYQPQHF.

The chain employs TRBV5-6 and TRBJ2-1, with 10 bases lining up with TRBD2. The CDR3 length is 16 residues. The V segment lost 2 bases and the J segment 2 bases; nucleotides outside the gene matches: 4. CDR1 is SGHDT and CDR2 is YYEEEE in the germline V gene. This CDR3 is CASSFGAGGPYNEQFF. The CDR3 DNA follows: TGTGCCAGCAGCTTTGGAGCGGGAGGGCCCTACAATGAGCAGTTCTTC.